What follows are 25 T cell receptor beta chains derived from one specimen sequenced in a study of T cell repertoires in cytomegalovirus infection. Their target antigens are unknown. One entry per CDR3 protein results from TCRdb running MiXCR on the reads. The repertoire includes hundreds of thousands of distinct CDR3 sequences, roughly 43% of them detected once, and around two fifths sits in the top ten. This specimen consisted of cultured PBMCs, obtained from culture after CMV antigen stimulation. The origin of the receptors is a human donor in good health (CMV status not recorded). Some clones in this sample may be carry-over from other donors' samples.

This clonotype was observed a few times. The gene calls are TRBV19 and TRBJ2-7; 7 bases line up with TRBD2. The V segment lost 1 base and the J segment 0 bases; nucleotides outside the gene matches: 9. The CDR3 totals 17 residues. Looked up from germline, CDR1 is LNHDA and CDR2 is SQIVND (reference sequence). CDR3 bases: TGTGCCAGTAGTATAGCCCCAGCGTGGGAGGGCTCCTACGAGCAGTACTTC. This codes for CASSIAPAWEGSYEQYF.

As for this clonotype: A much larger clone sits a single nucleotide away, making a read error possible. The chain recombines TRBV7-2 with TRBJ2-3, with D tentatively TRBD2 (6 bases). V gave up 1 base and J gave up 5 bases, with 19 bases separating them. Germline V CDR1 and CDR2: SGHTA, FQGNSA. The CDR3 runs 17 residues. The CDR3: CASSLVPSEGTQDTQYF. The CDR3 nucleotides are TGTGCCAGCAGCTTAGTCCCTAGCGAGGGGACTCAAGATACGCAGTATTTT.

This clonotype was picked up a small number of times. CDR3 residues: CASSLLAGANTGELFF. The CDR3 nucleotides read TGTGCCAGCAGCTTACTAGCGGGAGCGAACACCGGGGAGCTGTTTTTT. This sequence joins TRBV7-2 and TRBJ2-2; 10 positions match TRBD2. In germline, CDR1 is SGHTA, CDR2 FQGNSA. Germline trimming cut 2 bases from V and 0 bases from J; bases unmatched to any gene: 0. CDR3 length: 16 residues. Based on the CDR3 plus reference TRBV7-2 and TRBJ2-2, the full variable domain is GAGVSQSPSNKVTEKGKDVELRCDPISGHTALYWYRQSLGQGLEFLIYFQGNSAPDKSGLPSDRFSAERTGGSVSTLTIQRTQQEDSAVYLCASSLLAGANTGELFFGEGSRLTVL.

The chain recombines TRBV19 with TRBJ2-1, with 7 bases identical to TRBD2. V lost 4 bases and J lost 7; bases outside the gene matches: 10. The germline V gene encodes CDR1 LNHDA and CDR2 SQIVND (reference sequence). This CDR3 comprises 15 residues. The CDR3 DNA reads TGTGCCAGTAGTACCCCTCGCGGGGGAGTTAATGAGCAGTTCTTC. It codes for CASSTPRGGVNEQFF.

This clonotype appeared a few times. The chain recombines TRBV6-1 with TRBJ2-3; 7 bases line up with TRBD2. The CDR3 spans 16 residues. With 2 bases clipped from V and 8 bases from J, the junction kept 13 bases outside the gene matches. Germline V gene sequence: CDR1 MNHNS, CDR2 SASEGT. The CDR3 protein is CASSERLGRAGSTQYF. In DNA form, the CDR3 reads TGTGCCAGCAGTGAAAGACTAGGGAGGGCGGGGAGTACGCAGTATTTT.

V gene TRBV7-2 combines with J gene TRBJ2-1; D is undetermined. Trimming removed 8 bases at V and 0 bases at J, with 17 bases between. Germline V gene lookup returns CDR1 SGHTA and CDR2 FQGNSA. The CDR3 is made up of 16 amino acids. CDR3 nucleotides: TGTGCCAGCGGCGCAGGACGGATACTCTCCTACAATGAGCAGTTCTTC. As protein: CASGAGRILSYNEQFF.

Only a few counts were recorded for this clonotype. The rearrangement joins TRBV12-3 or TRBV12-4 to TRBJ2-7, with TRBD1 identical over 7 bases. The CDR3 covers 11 residues. V shed 6 bases and J 6 bases; nucleotides not matched to a gene: 2. This chain's CDR3 is CASRRQGEQYF. The DNA for the CDR3 is TGTGCCAGCAGAAGACAGGGCGAGCAGTACTTC.

J is TRBJ2-2 and V is TRBV12-3 or TRBV12-4; 8 bases fit TRBD2. The V segment lost 6 bases and the J segment 0 bases; nucleotides outside the gene matches: 12. The CDR3 is 18 amino acids. The CDR3: CASSPRGSGIANTGELFF. Here the CDR3 DNA reads TGTGCCAGCAGCCCTAGGGGTAGCGGGATCGCGAACACCGGGGAGCTGTTTTTT.

In this sample, this clonotype turned up a few times. The chain links TRBV19 to TRBJ2-7, with D maybe TRBD2 (6 bases). The CDR3 is 13 residues long. CDR1 and CDR2 (germline): LNHDA, SQIVND (reference sequence). V shed 1 base and J shed 4 bases, with 8 bases lying between them. The CDR3 DNA reads as TGTGCCAGTAGTATAGGCCTAGCGTACGAGCAGTACTTC. Its translation is CASSIGLAYEQYF.

The chain carries TRBV5-6 and TRBJ2-7, with 9 bases fitting TRBD1. Germline trimming cut 1 base from V and 5 bases from J; bases unmatched to any gene: 7. Per the germline V gene, CDR1 is SGHDT and CDR2 is YYEEEE. The CDR3 length is 15 residues. The CDR3 bases are TGTGCCAGCAGCTTGCCCCACAGGGGGCTAGACGAGCAGTACTTC. Translation: CASSLPHRGLDEQYF.

The gene calls are TRBV12-3 or TRBV12-4 and TRBJ1-1; perhaps TRBD1 as D (5 bases). The CDR3 is 14 amino acids. The V end was cut by 5 bases, the J end by 1 base, with 11 bases between. CDR3 loop: CASSQGYGNTEAFF. CDR3 DNA: TGTGCCAGCAGTCAGGGATACGGGAACACTGAAGCTTTCTTT.

V usage is TRBV18 and J usage is TRBJ2-7; no clear D gene. In germline, CDR1 is KGHSH, CDR2 LQKENI. The CDR3 sequence is 12 residues long. V was clipped by 4 bases and J by 5 bases, with 9 bases between them. The CDR3 spells CASSRERNEQYF. Here the CDR3 DNA reads TGTGCCAGCTCACGGGAAAGAAACGAGCAGTACTTC. The full variable domain, rest sourced from reference TRBV18 and TRBJ2-7, is NAGVMQNPRHLVRRRGQEARLRCSPMKGHSHVYWYRQLPEEGLKFMVYLQKENIIDESGMPKERFSAEFPKEGPSILRIQQVVRGDSAAYFCASSRERNEQYFGPGTRLTVT.

V and J are TRBV7-2 and TRBJ2-7; 7 bases line up with TRBD2. This CDR3 has 16 amino acids. CDR1 is SGHTA, CDR2 FQGNSA, per germline. Trimming cost V 4 bases and J 1 base; bases outside gene matches: 10. The CDR3 DNA reads as TGTGCCAGCAGCTCCGAGAGCGGGACGCAATCCTACGAGCAGTACTTC. Translating it yields CASSSESGTQSYEQYF.

The rearrangement links TRBV28 to TRBJ1-4; TRBD1 matches 7 bases. The germline V gene encodes CDR1 MDHEN and CDR2 SYDVKM. The junction had 12 bases not matched to a gene; V was cut back by 9 bases and J by 8 bases. The CDR3 contains 14 residues. The DNA for the CDR3 is TGTGCCAGTGGATTAGGGACAGCCAAAGAAAAACTGTTTTTT. As protein: CASGLGTAKEKLFF.

The chain couples TRBV6-5 to TRBJ1-2, with D unclear. The V and J ends lost 0 bases and 2 bases respectively, with 13 bases between them. Germline values: CDR1 MNHEY, CDR2 SVGAGI. The CDR3 totals 16 residues. CDR3 in amino acids: CASSYSNLRSNYGYTF. For the CDR3, the DNA is TGTGCCAGCAGTTACTCGAATCTCAGGTCGAACTATGGCTACACCTTC.

V gene TRBV7-2 combines with J gene TRBJ2-2; TRBD2 is a possible D gene (5 bases). The CDR3 consists of 16 residues. Per the germline V gene, CDR1 is SGHTA and CDR2 is FQGNSA. V gave up 3 bases and J gave up 0 bases, with 11 bases separating them. The CDR3 sequence is CASSLWLATNTGELFF. DNA of the CDR3: TGTGCCAGCAGCTTGTGGCTAGCCACGAACACCGGGGAGCTGTTTTTT. Based on the CDR3 plus reference TRBV7-2 and TRBJ2-2, the full variable domain is GAGVSQSPSNKVTEKGKDVELRCDPISGHTALYWYRQSLGQGLEFLIYFQGNSAPDKSGLPSDRFSAERTGGSVSTLTIQRTQQEDSAVYLCASSLWLATNTGELFFGEGSRLTVL.

The rearrangement uses TRBV29-1 and TRBJ2-1, with 9 bases fitting TRBD2. V lost 7 bases, J lost 7 bases, and 11 bases stayed unmatched. This CDR3 contains 14 residues. CDR1 is SQVTM, CDR2 ANQGSEA, per germline. The CDR3 nucleotides read TGCAGCGCAGGTGCTAGCGGGATGCGGAATGAGCAGTTCTTC. Translated, it gives CSAGASGMRNEQFF.

CDR3 sequence (DNA): TGTGCCAGCAGCCAAAGGACTAGCGGGAGCCGTGCCTCCTACGAGCAGTACTTC. The encoded protein is CASSQRTSGSRASYEQYF. The J gene is TRBJ2-7, the V gene TRBV14, with 13 bases identical to TRBD2. This CDR3 is 18 amino acids long. The junction had 7 bases not matched to a gene; V was cut back by 2 bases and J by 0 bases. Per the germline V gene, CDR1 is SGHDN and CDR2 is FVKESK.

The genes are TRBV5-6 and TRBJ1-5; perhaps TRBD1 as D (6 bases). The germline gives CDR1 SGHDT, CDR2 YYEEEE. There are 13 residues in the CDR3. V dropped 4 bases and J dropped 5 bases, with 10 bases sitting between them. The CDR3 is CASSAGVYQPQHF. The CDR3 bases are TGTGCCAGCAGCGCAGGGGTATATCAGCCCCAGCATTTT.

This clonotype was observed a few times. This chain connects TRBV6-1 to TRBJ2-7; 9 bases are shared with TRBD2. J gave up 3 bases and V 7 bases, and 7 bases lay outside the gene matches. The CDR3 runs 14 residues. Germline CDR1 MNHNS, CDR2 SASEGT. In nucleotides, the CDR3 is TGTGCCAGCACCGTAGCGGGAGCCAACTACGAGCAGTACTTC. Residues: CASTVAGANYEQYF.

This clonotype was observed at least ten times. The chain links TRBV7-2 to TRBJ2-7; 9 nucleotides match TRBD2. This CDR3 is built from 15 residues. Germline-derived CDR1 and CDR2 are SGHTA and FQGNSA. V was pared by 5 bases and J by 2 bases, with 7 bases of the junction left unmatched. The CDR3 coding sequence is TGTGCCAGCAGCCCCCGGACTAGCGTAACCTACGAGCAGTACTTC. Translation gives CASSPRTSVTYEQYF. Full variable domain (outside the CDR3, taken from reference TRBV7-2 and TRBJ2-7): GAGVSQSPSNKVTEKGKDVELRCDPISGHTALYWYRQSLGQGLEFLIYFQGNSAPDKSGLPSDRFSAERTGGSVSTLTIQRTQQEDSAVYLCASSPRTSVTYEQYFGPGTRLTVT.

This chain links TRBV2 with TRBJ2-7; a possible D gene is TRBD2 (5 bases). V gave up 6 bases and J gave up 1 base, with 13 bases separating them. This CDR3 has 14 amino acids. The V gene's germline CDR1 is SNHLY and CDR2 FYNNEI. CDR3 DNA sequence: TGTGCCAGCAGGAGGGTACTAACTTCCTACGAGCAGTACTTC. Translation gives CASRRVLTSYEQYF.

In nucleotides, the CDR3 is TGTGCCAGCTCCAAATGGACGAACAGGGCTGGGACCCAGTACTTC. It encodes CASSKWTNRAGTQYF. J is TRBJ2-5 and V is TRBV18, with D perhaps TRBD1 (6 bases). The ends were cut back, 6 bases at V and 7 bases at J, with 21 bases in the middle. CDR1 and CDR2 (germline): KGHSH, LQKENI. The CDR3 has 15 residues.

J is TRBJ2-7 and V is TRBV2; TRBD2 is a possible D gene (7 bases). Germline V gene sequence: CDR1 SNHLY, CDR2 FYNNEI. V lost 9 bases to trimming and J lost 2 bases, with 17 bases between them. The CDR3 length is 14 residues. The CDR3 sequence: CARSRGGDAYEQYF. CDR3 in DNA: TGTGCCAGATCACGAGGGGGGGACGCCTACGAGCAGTACTTC.

The DNA for the CDR3 is TGTGCCAGTGGCTATCCGGGAACAGGGGGCCTCAGCACTGAAGCTTTCTTT. It specifies CASGYPGTGGLSTEAFF. The J gene is TRBJ1-1, the V gene TRBV19; 9 positions agree with TRBD1. CDR3 size: 17 residues. CDR1 and CDR2 from the germline V gene are LNHDA and SQIVND (reference sequence). Trimming cost V 8 bases and J 4 bases; bases outside gene matches: 17.